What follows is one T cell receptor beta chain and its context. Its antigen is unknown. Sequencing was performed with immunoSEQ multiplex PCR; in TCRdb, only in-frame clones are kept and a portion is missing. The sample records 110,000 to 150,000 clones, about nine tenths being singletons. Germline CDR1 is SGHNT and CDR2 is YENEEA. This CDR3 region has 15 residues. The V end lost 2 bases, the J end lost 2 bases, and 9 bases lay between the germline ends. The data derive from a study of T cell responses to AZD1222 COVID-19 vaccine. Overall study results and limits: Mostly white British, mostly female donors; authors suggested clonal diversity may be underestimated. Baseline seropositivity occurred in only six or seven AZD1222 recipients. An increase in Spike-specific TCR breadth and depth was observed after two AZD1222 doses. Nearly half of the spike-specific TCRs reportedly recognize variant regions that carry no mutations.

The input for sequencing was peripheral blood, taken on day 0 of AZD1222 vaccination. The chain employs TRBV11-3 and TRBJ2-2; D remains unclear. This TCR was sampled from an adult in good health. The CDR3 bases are TGTGCCAGCAGCTTAAAGATGGGCAACACCGGGGAGCTGTTTTTT. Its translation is CASSLKMGNTGELFF.